These 22 T cell receptor beta chains share one sample of origin, sequenced in a study of metastatic and nonmetastatic thyroid tumors. TCRdb recomputed clones from the PCR reads via MiXCR. The sample includes roughly 65,000 clones, over 12% of them seen just once. No treatment of any kind had been given to any patient before thyroid surgery. Source material: blood. The source of these receptors is a male donor with papillary thyroid cancer or a benign thyroid nodule (not recorded which). Some clones in this sample may be carry-over from other donors' samples.

At least ten counts were recorded for this clone. CDR3 amino acids: CASSGAWETEAFF. Written as DNA, the CDR3 is TGTGCCAGCAGCGGGGCGTGGGAGACTGAAGCTTTCTTT. V usage is TRBV7-2 and J usage is TRBJ1-1, with a possible D match to TRBD1 (5 bases). The CDR3 totals 13 residues. V gave up 5 bases and J gave up 5 bases, with 12 bases separating them. The germline V gene encodes CDR1 SGHTA and CDR2 FQGNSA. The whole variable domain, filled in from reference TRBV7-2 and TRBJ1-1, reads GAGVSQSPSNKVTEKGKDVELRCDPISGHTALYWYRQSLGQGLEFLIYFQGNSAPDKSGLPSDRFSAERTGGSVSTLTIQRTQQEDSAVYLCASSGAWETEAFFGQGTRLTVV.

This clone was seen a handful of times. A much larger clone lies one base from this, so it may be a read error. A read error is likely, as this CDR3 ends without the conserved phenylalanine or tryptophan. The genes are TRBV5-1 and TRBJ1-1; D ambiguous. The CDR3 sequence is 13 residues long. Germline V gene data show CDR1 as SGHRS and CDR2 as YFSETQ. V lost 2 bases, J lost 1 base, and 6 bases lay in between. CDR3 bases: TGCGCCAGCAGCTTTTCAGGGAACACTGAAGCTTTCTTG. It is translated as CASSFSGNTEAFL.

This clone was recorded many times. This chain joins TRBV7-9 and TRBJ2-4, with D possibly being TRBD1 (5 bases). The CDR3 covers 15 residues. Germline CDR1 and CDR2: SEHNR and FQNEAQ (reference sequence). V lost 1 base and J 6 bases, leaving 13 bases between the germline ends. The CDR3 protein is CASSLVDTSINIQYF. CDR3 in DNA: TGTGCCAGCAGCTTAGTGGACACCTCAATAAACATTCAGTACTTC.

This clone has at least ten counts. V usage is TRBV5-5 and J usage is TRBJ1-4, with unresolved D. Trimming left V 4 bases short and J 0 bases short, with 10 bases between. Germline V lookup: CDR1 SGHKS, CDR2 YYEKEE (reference sequence). The CDR3 consists of 15 residues. The CDR3 loop reads CASSRSGATNEKLFF. The CDR3 coding sequence is TGTGCCAGCAGCCGATCAGGCGCAACTAATGAAAAACTGTTTTTT. Full variable domain (outside the CDR3, taken from reference TRBV5-5 and TRBJ1-4): DAGVTQSPTHLIKTRGQQVTLRCSPISGHKSVSWYQQVLGQGPQFIFQYYEKEERGRGNFPDRFSARQFPNYSSELNVNALLLGDSALYLCASSRSGATNEKLFFGSGTQLSVL.

Details on this clone: A read error may explain this, as a much larger clone is one base away. This chain joins TRBV14 and TRBJ2-7, with unresolved D. This CDR3 contains 11 residues. V was shortened by 10 bases and J by 3 bases, with 10 bases between the two germline ends. Germline V gene lookup returns CDR1 SGHDN and CDR2 FVKESK. The DNA for the CDR3 is TGTGCCACCTCTAGAGACTACGAGCAGTACTTC. Translation: CATSRDYEQYF.

In this sample, this clone turned up a few times. CDR3 residues: CASGPETGASGANVLTF. The CDR3 DNA is TGTGCCAGCGGCCCCGAGACAGGGGCATCTGGGGCCAACGTCCTGACTTTC. V is TRBV6-8 and J is TRBJ2-6; 8 positions agree with TRBD1. In germline, CDR1 is MNHGY, CDR2 SAAAGT. Germline trimming cut 8 bases from V and 1 base from J; bases unmatched to any gene: 10. The CDR3 loop spans 17 amino acids.

This clone was observed at least ten times. The chain links TRBV10-1 to TRBJ1-5, with D uncertain. The CDR3 extends over 13 amino acids. Germline V lookup: CDR1 WNHNN, CDR2 SYGVQD (reference sequence). The V and J ends lost 4 bases and 5 bases respectively, with 9 bases between them. The CDR3 protein is CASSAQADQPQHF. The CDR3, as DNA: TGCGCCAGCAGTGCTCAGGCGGATCAGCCCCAGCATTTT.

This clone was detected many times. This chain joins TRBV7-6 and TRBJ2-2, with D uncertain. Per the germline V gene, CDR1 is SGHVS and CDR2 is FNYEAQ. This CDR3 has 15 residues. Between the trimmed V and J ends, which lost 2 bases and 4 bases, there was a span of 11 bases. The CDR3 protein is CASSLFLRGTGELFF. CDR3 sequence (DNA): TGTGCCAGCAGCTTATTCCTTAGAGGCACCGGGGAGCTGTTTTTT.

This clone was observed a few times. At one boundary the junction diverges from the germline segment, which might be a read error. J is TRBJ1-5 and V is TRBV6-1; 8 bases are a match to TRBD1. Germline V gives CDR1 MNHNS, CDR2 SASEGT. The CDR3 contains 15 residues. The CDR3 DNA reads as TGTGTCAGCAGTGAAATGGCAGGGGGCGCACAGCCCCAGCATTTT. The encoded protein is CVSSEMAGGAQPQHF.

This clone was seen repeatedly, ten times or more. An end of the junction does not agree with germline; a read error may underlie this. The J gene is TRBJ1-1, the V gene TRBV12-3 or TRBV12-4; possible D gene TRBD1, 6 bases. The CDR3 sequence is 15 residues long. CDR3 bases: TGTGCCAGCAGTTTTTTTAGCAGGGGAAGAACTGAAACTTTCTTT. Translated: CASSFFSRGRTETFF.

This clone was detected many times. A read error may produce the germline difference seen at one junction end. The chain links TRBV6-1 to TRBJ1-1; the D is unclear. Looked up from germline, CDR1 is MNHNS and CDR2 is SASEGT. The CDR3 is made up of 13 amino acids. As DNA, the CDR3 is TGTGTCAGCAGCCTGGACCTAAACACTGAAGCTTTCTTT. Protein sequence: CVSSLDLNTEAFF.

This clone was counted ten times or more. V is TRBV19 and J is TRBJ2-1, with D uncertain. Trimming left V 7 bases short and J 0 bases short, with 13 bases between. Per germline, CDR1 LNHDA and CDR2 SQIVND (reference sequence). The CDR3 is made up of 15 amino acids. CDR3 region: CASTPVHSSYNEQFF. The CDR3 region has the DNA TGTGCCAGTACCCCCGTCCATAGCTCCTACAATGAGCAGTTCTTC.

This clone has a count of ten or more. This sequence joins TRBV7-6 and TRBJ1-2; 9 bases line up with TRBD1. Germline V gene lookup returns CDR1 SGHVS and CDR2 FNYEAQ. The length of the CDR3 is 14 residues. J lost 4 bases, V lost 2 bases, and 2 bases had no gene match. CDR3 bases: TGTGCCAGCAGCTTAATGACAGGGGGCTATGGCTACACCTTC. Protein product: CASSLMTGGYGYTF.

The chain couples TRBV7-7 to TRBJ1-1; D is ambiguous. This CDR3 region has 13 residues. The germline gives CDR1 SSHAT, CDR2 FNYEAQ (reference sequence). V was cut by 2 bases and J by 1 base, with 5 bases left in between. CDR3 nucleotides: TGTGCCAGCAGCTTACGAGAGAACACTGAAGCTTTCTTT. Translating gives CASSLRENTEAFF. Using reference TRBV7-7 and TRBJ1-1 for the parts outside the CDR3, the full variable domain is GAGVSQSPRYKVTKRGQDVTLRCDPISSHATLYWYQQALGQGPEFLTYFNYEAQPDKSGLPSDRFSAERPEGSISTLTIQRTEQRDSAMYRCASSLRENTEAFFGQGTRLTVV.

This chain links TRBV25-1 with TRBJ2-7, with D possibly being TRBD1 (5 bases). This CDR3 has 16 residues. Germline values: CDR1 MGHDK, CDR2 SYGVNS. V was shortened by 6 bases and J by 1 base, with 19 bases between the two germline ends. CDR3 residues: CASSYARDSISYEQYF. DNA of the CDR3: TGTGCCAGCAGCTATGCCCGTGACAGCATATCCTACGAGCAGTACTTC.

This clone has a count of ten or more. Other DNA sequences from this sample encode an identical CDR3 as well. The chain recombines TRBV6-1 with TRBJ2-3; D call uncertain. Trimming cost V 7 bases and J 14 bases, with 16 bases left between them. The germline gives CDR1 MNHNS, CDR2 SASEGT. This CDR3 has 11 amino acids. The CDR3 nucleotides are TGTGCCAGCATAGGAAGGGCCGGGCGGTATTTT. It specifies CASIGRAGRYF.

This clone was observed many times. This chain uses TRBV20-1 with TRBJ2-7, with a weak D call TRBD1 (6 bases). This CDR3 is 14 amino acids long. V was cut by 5 bases and J by 0 bases, with 14 bases left in between. Per germline, CDR1 DFQATT and CDR2 SNEGSKA (reference sequence). CDR3 amino acids: CSAQLQGVSYEQYF. Here the CDR3 DNA reads TGCAGTGCTCAGCTACAGGGAGTCTCCTACGAGCAGTACTTC.

The table lists this clone with many counts. The V gene is TRBV14, the J gene TRBJ2-3; D is ambiguous. Germline values: CDR1 SGHDN, CDR2 FVKESK. V lost 8 bases, J lost 4 bases, and 10 bases lay in between. The CDR3 covers 12 residues. The CDR3 DNA is TGTGCCAGCGGACGTAGTGCAGATACGCAGTATTTT. It yields the protein CASGRSADTQYF.

This clone was seen at least ten times. V is TRBV2 and J is TRBJ1-3; 7 bases fit TRBD1. V shed 6 bases, J shed 0 bases, and the junction held 8 bases outside the gene matches. Germline V gene sequence: CDR1 SNHLY, CDR2 FYNNEI. The CDR3 is 16 residues long. The CDR3 bases are TGTGCCAGCAGGGGGGCCAGGGGGGACTCTGGAAACACCATATATTTT. This translates into CASRGARGDSGNTIYF.

The chain carries TRBV6-1 and TRBJ2-3, with 7 bases matching TRBD2. In germline, CDR1 is MNHNS, CDR2 SASEGT. J gave up 0 bases and V 6 bases, and 6 bases lay outside the gene matches. CDR3 size: 15 residues. CDR3 sequence: CASRQAGPSTDTQYF. The CDR3 region has the DNA TGTGCCAGCAGACAAGCGGGGCCAAGCACAGATACGCAGTATTTT.

This clone was seen at least ten times. The V call is TRBV7-9, the J call TRBJ2-7; the D call may be TRBD1 or TRBD2 (5 bases each). The CDR3 extends over 13 amino acids. From germline, CDR1 is SEHNR and CDR2 FQNEAQ (reference sequence). DNA of the CDR3: TGTGCCAGCAGCTTAGATAGGGACGGGATTTCCGACGTC. It codes for CASSLDRDGISDV.

This clone occurred a few times. This chain uses TRBV20-1 with TRBJ2-7, with no clear D. V was cut by 6 bases and J by 3 bases, with 15 bases left in between. Germline V lookup: CDR1 DFQATT, CDR2 SNEGSKA (reference sequence). The CDR3 runs to 13 residues. The CDR3 DNA follows: TGCAGTGCCCCGGCCGAGGACCTCTACGAGCAGTACTTC. Translating it yields CSAPAEDLYEQYF.